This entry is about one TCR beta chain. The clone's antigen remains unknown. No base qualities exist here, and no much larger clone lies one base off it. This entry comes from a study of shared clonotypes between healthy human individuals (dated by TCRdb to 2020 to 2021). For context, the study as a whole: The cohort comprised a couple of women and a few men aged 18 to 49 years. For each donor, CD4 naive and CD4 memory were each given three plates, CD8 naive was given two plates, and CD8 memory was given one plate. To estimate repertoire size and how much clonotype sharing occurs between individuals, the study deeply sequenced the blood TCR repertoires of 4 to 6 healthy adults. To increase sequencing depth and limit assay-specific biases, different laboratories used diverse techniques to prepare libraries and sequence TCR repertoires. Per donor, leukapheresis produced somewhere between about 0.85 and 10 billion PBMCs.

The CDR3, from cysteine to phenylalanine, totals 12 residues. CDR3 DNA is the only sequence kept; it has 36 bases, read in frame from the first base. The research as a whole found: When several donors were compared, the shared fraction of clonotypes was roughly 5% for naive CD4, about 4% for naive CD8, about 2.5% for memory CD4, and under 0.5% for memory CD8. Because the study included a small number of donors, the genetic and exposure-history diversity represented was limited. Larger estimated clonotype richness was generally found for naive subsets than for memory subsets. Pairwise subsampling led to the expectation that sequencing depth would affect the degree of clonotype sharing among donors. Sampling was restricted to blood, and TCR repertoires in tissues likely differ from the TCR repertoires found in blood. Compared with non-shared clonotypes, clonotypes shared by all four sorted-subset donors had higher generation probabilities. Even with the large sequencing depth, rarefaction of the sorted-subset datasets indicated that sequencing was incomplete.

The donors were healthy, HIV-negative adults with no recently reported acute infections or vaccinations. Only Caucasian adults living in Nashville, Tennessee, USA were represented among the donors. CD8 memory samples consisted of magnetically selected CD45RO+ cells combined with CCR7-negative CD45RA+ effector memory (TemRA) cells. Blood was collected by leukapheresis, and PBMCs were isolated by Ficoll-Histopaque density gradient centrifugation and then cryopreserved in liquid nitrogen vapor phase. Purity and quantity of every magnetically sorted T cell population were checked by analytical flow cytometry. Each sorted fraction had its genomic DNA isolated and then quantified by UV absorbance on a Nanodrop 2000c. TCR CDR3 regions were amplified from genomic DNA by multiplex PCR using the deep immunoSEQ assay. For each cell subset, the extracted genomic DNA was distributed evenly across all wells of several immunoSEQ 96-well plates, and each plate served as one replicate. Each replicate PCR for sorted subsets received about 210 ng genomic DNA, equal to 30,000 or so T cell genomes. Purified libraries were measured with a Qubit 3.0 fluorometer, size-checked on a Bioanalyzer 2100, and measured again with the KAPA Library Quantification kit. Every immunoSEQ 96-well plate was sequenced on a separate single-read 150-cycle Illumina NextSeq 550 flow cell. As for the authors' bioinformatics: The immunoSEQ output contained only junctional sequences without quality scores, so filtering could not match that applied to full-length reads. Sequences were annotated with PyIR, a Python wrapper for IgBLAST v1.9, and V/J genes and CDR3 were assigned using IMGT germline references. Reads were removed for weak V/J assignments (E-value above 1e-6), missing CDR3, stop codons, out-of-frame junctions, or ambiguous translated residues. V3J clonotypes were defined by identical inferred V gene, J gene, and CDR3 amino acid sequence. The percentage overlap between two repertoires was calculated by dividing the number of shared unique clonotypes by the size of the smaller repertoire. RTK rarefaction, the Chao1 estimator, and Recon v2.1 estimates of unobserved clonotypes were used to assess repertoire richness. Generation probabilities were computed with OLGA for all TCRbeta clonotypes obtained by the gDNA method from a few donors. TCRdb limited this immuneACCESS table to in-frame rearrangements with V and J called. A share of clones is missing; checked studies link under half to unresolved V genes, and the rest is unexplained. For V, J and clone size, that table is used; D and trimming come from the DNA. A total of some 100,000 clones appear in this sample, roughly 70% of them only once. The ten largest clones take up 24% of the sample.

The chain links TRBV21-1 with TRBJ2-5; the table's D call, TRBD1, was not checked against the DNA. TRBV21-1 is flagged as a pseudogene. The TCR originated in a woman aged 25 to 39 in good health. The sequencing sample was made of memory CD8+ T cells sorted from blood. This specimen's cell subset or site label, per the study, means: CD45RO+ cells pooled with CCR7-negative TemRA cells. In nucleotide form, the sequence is TGTGCCAGCCGACAGGGACTGGAGACCCAGTACTTC. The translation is CASRQGLETQYF.